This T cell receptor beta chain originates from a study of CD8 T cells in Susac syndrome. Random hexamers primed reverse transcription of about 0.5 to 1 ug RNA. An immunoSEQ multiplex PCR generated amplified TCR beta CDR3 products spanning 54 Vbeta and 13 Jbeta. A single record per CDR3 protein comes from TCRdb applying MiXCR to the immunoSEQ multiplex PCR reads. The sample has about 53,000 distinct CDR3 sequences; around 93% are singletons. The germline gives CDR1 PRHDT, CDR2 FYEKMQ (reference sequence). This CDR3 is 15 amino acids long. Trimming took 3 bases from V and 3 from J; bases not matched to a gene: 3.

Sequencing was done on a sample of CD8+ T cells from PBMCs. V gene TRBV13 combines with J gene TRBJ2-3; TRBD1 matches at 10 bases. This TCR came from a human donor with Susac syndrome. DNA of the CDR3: TGTGCCAGCAGCTTCCGGGACAGGGGAACAGATACGCAGTATTTT. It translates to CASSFRDRGTDTQYF.